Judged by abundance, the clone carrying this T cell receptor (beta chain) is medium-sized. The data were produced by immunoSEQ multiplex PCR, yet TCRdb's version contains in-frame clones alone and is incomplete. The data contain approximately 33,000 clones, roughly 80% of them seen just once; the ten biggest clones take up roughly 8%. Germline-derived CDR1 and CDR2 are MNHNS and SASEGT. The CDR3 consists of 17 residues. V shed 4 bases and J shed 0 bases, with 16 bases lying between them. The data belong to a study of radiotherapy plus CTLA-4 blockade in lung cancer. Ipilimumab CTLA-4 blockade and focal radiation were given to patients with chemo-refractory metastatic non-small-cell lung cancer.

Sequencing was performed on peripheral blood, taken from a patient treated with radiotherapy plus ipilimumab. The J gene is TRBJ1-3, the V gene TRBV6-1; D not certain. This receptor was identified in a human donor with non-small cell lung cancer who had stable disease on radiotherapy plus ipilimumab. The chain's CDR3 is CASSGRLSGFSGNTIYF. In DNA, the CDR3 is TGTGCCAGCAGTGGGAGGTTATCGGGTTTCTCTGGAAACACCATATATTTT.